The 6 T cell receptor beta chains presented below share a single source sample, sequenced in a study of blood T cell repertoires in COVID-19. The method was immunoSEQ multiplex PCR; TCRdb's version includes in-frame clones alone and lacks a portion of them. Here the sample spans hundreds of thousands of clones, approximately 92% being singletons. The source material was PBMCs or T cells enriched from blood (not recorded which). The receptors derive from a man between 18 and 35 years old who had recovered from COVID-19.

The J gene is TRBJ1-1, the V gene TRBV28; D might be TRBD1 (6 bases). Germline V lookup: CDR1 MDHEN, CDR2 SYDVKM. V gave up 8 bases and J gave up 4 bases, with 11 bases separating them. CDR3 size: 12 residues. CDR3 in amino acids: CASPSGATEAFF. The CDR3, as DNA: TGTGCCAGCCCATCAGGGGCCACTGAAGCTTTCTTT.

V is TRBV5-6 and J is TRBJ2-7, with D possibly matching TRBD1 (6 bases). This CDR3 region has 14 residues. Trimming pared 1 base from V and 3 bases from J, leaving 11 bases between. The germline V gene encodes CDR1 SGHDT and CDR2 YYEEEE. CDR3 nucleotide sequence: TGTGCCAGCAGCTTGAAACAGGGAGTCTACGAGCAGTACTTC. Its protein is CASSLKQGVYEQYF.

The chain carries TRBV18 and TRBJ1-2; 7 nucleotides agree with TRBD1. Unmatched junction bases numbered 10, after V lost 2 bases and J lost 4 bases. Germline V gene sequence: CDR1 KGHSH, CDR2 LQKENI. The CDR3 is 16 residues long. The CDR3 nucleotides are TGTGCCAGCTCACCAATTCCAGGGGGGAATAGCTATGGCTACACCTTC. It encodes CASSPIPGGNSYGYTF. The entire variable domain, with the rest obtained from reference TRBV18 and TRBJ1-2, is as follows: NAGVMQNPRHLVRRRGQEARLRCSPMKGHSHVYWYRQLPEEGLKFMVYLQKENIIDESGMPKERFSAEFPKEGPSILRIQQVVRGDSAAYFCASSPIPGGNSYGYTFGSGTRLTVV.

The V call is TRBV5-1, the J call TRBJ2-2; D ambiguous. The germline V gene encodes CDR1 SGHRS and CDR2 YFSETQ. The CDR3 runs to 12 residues. The V and J ends lost 4 bases and 5 bases respectively, with 6 bases between them. In nucleotides, the CDR3 is TGCGCCAGCAGCGTCAGTACCGGGGAGCTGTTTTTT. As protein: CASSVSTGELFF.

The chain carries TRBV7-9 and TRBJ1-5, with a possible D match to TRBD1 (6 bases). The CDR3 has 14 amino acids. V was cut by 4 bases and J by 1 base, with 8 bases left in between. CDR1 and CDR2 from the germline V gene are SEHNR and FQNEAQ (reference sequence). CDR3 in amino acids: CASSYRDSNQPQHF. The CDR3 nucleotides read TGTGCCAGCAGCTACAGGGACAGCAATCAGCCCCAGCATTTT.

The V call is TRBV6-6, the J call TRBJ2-4; 11 positions match TRBD2. CDR3 length equals 15 residues. V was pared by 6 bases and J by 7 bases, with 8 bases of the junction left unmatched. Germline CDR1 is MNHNY and CDR2 is SVGAGI (reference sequence). CDR3 coding DNA: TGTGCCAGCAGCCCCTCACTAGCGGGAGCGAACATTCAGTACTTC. This gives the protein CASSPSLAGANIQYF.